These T cell receptor beta chains were read from a single sample in a study of cytomegalovirus exposure and HLA in healthy donors. The data were produced by immunoSEQ multiplex PCR, yet TCRdb's version contains in-frame clones alone and is incomplete. The sample lists some 170,000 clones; just over 75% were seen once. What was sequenced was PBMCs. The receptors were gathered from an older woman in good health and CMV-seropositive. Both conserved end residues are part of each CDR3. The order of the fields is V gene, J gene, CDR3 protein.

V gene: TRBV4-2; J gene: TRBJ2-7; CDR3 protein: CASSLLAGSYEQYF
V gene: TRBV19; J gene: TRBJ2-4; CDR3 protein: CATSLRDSLNIQYF
V gene: TRBV28; J gene: TRBJ2-3; CDR3 protein: CASSFPGATQYF
V gene: TRBV5-4; J gene: TRBJ2-2; CDR3 protein: CALSSAGGTGELFF
V gene: TRBV12-5; J gene: TRBJ2-2; CDR3 protein: CASGLGQGAGELFF
V gene: TRBV5-4; J gene: TRBJ2-7; CDR3 protein: CASSLGQGVSYEQYF
V gene: TRBV7-2; J gene: TRBJ2-7; CDR3 protein: CASSPRLAGAGEQYF
V gene: TRBV7-2; J gene: TRBJ2-5; CDR3 protein: CASSLEDGRGRGETQYF
V gene: TRBV30; J gene: TRBJ1-1; CDR3 protein: CAWSREAEAFF
V gene: TRBV19; J gene: TRBJ1-1; CDR3 protein: CASSILFRTANTEAFF
V gene: TRBV4-2; J gene: TRBJ2-7; CDR3 protein: CASSQAATSSYEQYF
V gene: TRBV30; J gene: TRBJ1-5; CDR3 protein: CAWSVRGQGFQPQHF
V gene: TRBV18; J gene: TRBJ2-2; CDR3 protein: CASSSGSSGAGELFF
V gene: TRBV19; J gene: TRBJ2-7; CDR3 protein: CASSIVGSSYEQYF
V gene: TRBV28; J gene: TRBJ1-4; CDR3 protein: CASGLKGGSNEKLFF
V gene: TRBV7-2; J gene: TRBJ2-7; CDR3 protein: CASSLQGYEQYF
V gene: TRBV9; J gene: TRBJ1-6; CDR3 protein: CASSVDRAGSSPLHF
V gene: TRBV5-1; J gene: TRBJ2-2; CDR3 protein: CASSLDASGSGELFF
V gene: TRBV5-6; J gene: TRBJ1-5; CDR3 protein: CASSLFLSNQPQHF
V gene: TRBV11-2; J gene: TRBJ2-1; CDR3 protein: CASSLGPGNSYNEQFF
V gene: TRBV10-3; J gene: TRBJ1-4; CDR3 protein: CAISEREGGEKLFF
V gene: TRBV2; J gene: TRBJ1-2; CDR3 protein: CASSEGQYVVGYTF
V gene: TRBV7-8; J gene: TRBJ1-5; CDR3 protein: CASSPDRVSGNQPQHF
V gene: TRBV28; J gene: TRBJ1-1; CDR3 protein: CASSLTGTPMNTEAFF
V gene: TRBV30; J gene: TRBJ2-1; CDR3 protein: CAWSAGTGQFF
V gene: TRBV5-6; J gene: TRBJ2-5; CDR3 protein: CASTGGFAQETQYF
V gene: TRBV11-2; J gene: TRBJ1-1; CDR3 protein: CASSARVNTEAFF